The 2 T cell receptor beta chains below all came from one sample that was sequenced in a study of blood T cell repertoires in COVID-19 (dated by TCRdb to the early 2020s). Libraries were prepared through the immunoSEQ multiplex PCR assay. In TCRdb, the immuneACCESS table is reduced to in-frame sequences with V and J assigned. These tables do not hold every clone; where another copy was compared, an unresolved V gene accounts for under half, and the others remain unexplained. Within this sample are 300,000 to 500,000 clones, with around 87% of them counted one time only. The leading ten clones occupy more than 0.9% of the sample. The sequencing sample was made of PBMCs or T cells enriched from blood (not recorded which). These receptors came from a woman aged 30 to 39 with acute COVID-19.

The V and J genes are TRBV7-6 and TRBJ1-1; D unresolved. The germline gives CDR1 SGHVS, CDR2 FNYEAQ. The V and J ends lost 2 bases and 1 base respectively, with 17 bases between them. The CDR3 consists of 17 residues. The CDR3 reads CASSLYSSERPNTEAFF. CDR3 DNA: TGTGCCAGCAGCTTATATAGCAGTGAACGGCCGAACACTGAAGCTTTCTTT.

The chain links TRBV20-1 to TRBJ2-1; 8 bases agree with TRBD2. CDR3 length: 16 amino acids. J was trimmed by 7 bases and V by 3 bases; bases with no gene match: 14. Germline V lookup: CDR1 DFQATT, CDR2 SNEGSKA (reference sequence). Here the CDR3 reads CSASRAAGGWGNEQFF. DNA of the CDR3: TGCAGTGCTAGTCGGGCGGCGGGGGGCTGGGGTAATGAGCAGTTCTTC.